The rows below give T cell receptor beta chains drawn from one sample of a study of OX40 agonist ivuxolimab in advanced cancers. The method was immunoSEQ multiplex PCR; TCRdb's version includes in-frame clones alone and lacks a portion of them. The sample has fewer than 55,000 clones; about 81% are singletons. The sample in question was CD4+ or CD8+ T cells sorted from blood, obtained in a trial of the OX40 agonist ivuxolimab. The origin of the receptors is an adult with an advanced solid tumor such as melanoma, head and neck, liver or kidney cancer. CDR3s include the opening cysteine and the closing phenylalanine or tryptophan. The D gene is left open where the match is weak. Only part of the rows carry a size: once, few, many, or a class if the clone is expanded.

V	J	size	D	DNA	CDR3
TRBV6-1	TRBJ2-1	.	.	TGTGCCAGCAGGGGGAACCCGAACAATGAGCAGTTCTTC	CASRGNPNNEQFF
TRBV10-3	TRBJ2-2	.	TRBD2	TGTGCCAACCCAAGAAATTGGGGGGGGGTTTGGACCGGGGAGCTGTTTTTT	CANPRNWGGVWTGELFF
TRBV9	TRBJ2-2	.	.	TGTGCCAGCAGCCCATCTCGGGCCGCGAACACCGGGGAGCTGTTTTTT	CASSPSRAANTGELFF
TRBV11-2	TRBJ2-1	few	.	TGTGCCAGCCGTATCAGGAGGAATGAGCAGTTCTTC	CASRIRRNEQFF
TRBV15	TRBJ2-3	.	.	TGTGCCACCAGCAGAGATTTTCGGGCCGGGGCCAACACAGATACGCAGTATTTT	CATSRDFRAGANTDTQYF
TRBV5-5	TRBJ1-1	.	.	TGTGCCAGCAGCGGCTCTCTGAACACTGAAGCTTTCTTT	CASSGSLNTEAFF
TRBV27	TRBJ2-7	.	.	TGTGCCAGCAGTTCCTACGGACAGTCCTACGAGCAGTACTTC	CASSSYGQSYEQYF
TRBV5-1	TRBJ1-4	.	TRBD1	TGCGCCAGCCTCACCGGGACAGGGACTGAAAAACTGTTTTTT	CASLTGTGTEKLFF
TRBV6-6	TRBJ1-2	.	TRBD1	TGTGCCAGCAGTTGGGGACAGGGAGGCGATGGCTACACCTTC	CASSWGQGGDGYTF
TRBV4-1	TRBJ1-5	.	.	TGCGCCAGCCGAGACTCGGGTGGCAATCAGCCCCAGCATTTT	CASRDSGGNQPQHF
TRBV5-6	TRBJ2-7	once	.	TGTGCCAGCACCGTTTCACAAAACCCTCTTTACGAGCAGTACTTC	CASTVSQNPLYEQYF
TRBV7-9	TRBJ2-3	.	.	TGTGCCAGCAGCTTAGCTCATTTCACAGATACGCAGTATTTT	CASSLAHFTDTQYF
TRBV7-9	TRBJ1-6	few	.	TGTGCCAGCAGCTTAGGAGGACAAAATAATTCACCCCTCCACTTT	CASSLGGQNNSPLHF
TRBV19	TRBJ2-2	.	.	TGTGCCAGTAGCGGGCTAACGGGGGCCGGGGAGCTGTTTTTT	CASSGLTGAGELFF
TRBV7-9	TRBJ1-6	.	.	TGTGCCAGCAGCTTAGGAGGGTTTAATTCACCCCTCCACTTT	CASSLGGFNSPLHF
TRBV19	TRBJ1-4	.	TRBD1	TGTGCCAGTAGCAATTCGGGACAGAGAAATGAAAAACTGTTTTTT	CASSNSGQRNEKLFF
TRBV7-9	TRBJ2-1	.	.	TGTGCCAGCAGTTTAGGCGCAGGGGCCTACAATGAGCAGTTCTTC	CASSLGAGAYNEQFF
TRBV6-5	TRBJ2-1	.	.	TGTGCCAGCAGTTTAGCGCAAGGGTTCCCCTACAATGAGCAGTTCTTC	CASSLAQGFPYNEQFF
TRBV15	TRBJ2-6	.	.	TGTGCCACCAGCAGAGTCAGGGCCTCTGGGGCCAACGTCCTGACTTTC	CATSRVRASGANVLTF
TRBV5-1	TRBJ1-2	.	.	TGCGCCAGCAGCCTACGGGCCACTAACTATGGCTACACCTTC	CASSLRATNYGYTF
TRBV7-6	TRBJ1-4	.	.	TGTGCCAGCAGCCAGGGGTACGGAGGATATGAAAAACTGTTTTTT	CASSQGYGGYEKLFF
TRBV5-5	TRBJ1-6	.	.	TGTGCCAGCAGCTTGGTGGGCGGGTATAATTCACCCCTCCACTTT	CASSLVGGYNSPLHF
TRBV7-8	TRBJ2-4	.	.	TGTGCCAGCAGCTTAGTGGCCCTACGGGGCAAAAACATTCAGTACTTC	CASSLVALRGKNIQYF
TRBV7-3	TRBJ2-3	.	.	TGTGCCAGCAGCTCTATTCGCGAGATGACGCAGTATTTT	CASSSIREMTQYF
TRBV11-2	TRBJ2-7	once	.	TGTGCCAGCAGCTTAACCGGGAAGACCTACGAGCAGTACTTC	CASSLTGKTYEQYF
TRBV5-1	TRBJ1-4	.	TRBD1	TGCGCCAGCAGCACGGGACAGGGCCTTAATGAAAAACTGTTTTTT	CASSTGQGLNEKLFF
TRBV7-9	TRBJ1-2	few	.	TGTGCCAGCAGCTTAGAGGTAACTGCTAACTATGGCTACACCTTC	CASSLEVTANYGYTF